Shown below are 25 T cell receptor beta chains from a single sample sequenced in a study of blood T cell repertoires in COVID-19. The method was immunoSEQ multiplex PCR; TCRdb's version includes in-frame clones alone and lacks a portion of them. The sample lists 65,000 to 90,000 clones, about 83% occurring once. Sequences were obtained from peripheral blood. The receptors here all came from a woman aged 55 to 70 with acute or convalescent COVID-19.

The chain has TRBV11-2 and TRBJ2-2; 7 bases agree with TRBD1. Germline assignment: CDR1 SGHAT and CDR2 FQNNGV. The trim removed 1 base at V and 5 bases at J, leaving 13 bases unmatched. The CDR3 length is 18 residues. The CDR3 nucleotides read TGTGCCAGCAGCTTAGCCACCGCAAGACAGGGTAGTACCGGGGAGCTGTTTTTT. Its protein is CASSLATARQGSTGELFF.

J is TRBJ2-2 and V is TRBV30; TRBD2 might be the D (7 bases). Looked up from germline, CDR1 is GTSNPN and CDR2 is SVGIG (reference sequence). The CDR3 spans 14 residues. The germline V and J ends were trimmed by 4 bases and 6 bases, with 15 bases remaining between them. This CDR3 reads CAWTPGGIAGELFF. The CDR3 bases are TGTGCCTGGACCCCGGGGGGCATCGCCGGGGAGCTGTTTTTT.

This clone was seen a few times. The J gene is TRBJ2-1, the V gene TRBV2; 9 bases agree with TRBD2. The V gene's germline CDR1 is SNHLY and CDR2 FYNNEI. Trimming cost V 7 bases and J 9 bases; bases outside gene matches: 7. The length of the CDR3 is 13 residues. The DNA of the CDR3 is TGTGCCAGCAAGGCGGGGGGGCCGGGTGAGCAGTTCTTC. It specifies CASKAGGPGEQFF.

This clone turned up a few times. The chain couples TRBV9 to TRBJ1-2; 8 bases map to TRBD1. The CDR3 consists of 15 residues. Germline V CDR1 and CDR2: SGDLS, YYNGEE. The junction had 4 bases not matched to a gene; V was cut back by 3 bases and J by 0 bases. The CDR3 DNA is TGTGCCAGCAGCGGACAGGGGAATGCTAACTATGGCTACACCTTC. Translated, it gives CASSGQGNANYGYTF.

The chain uses TRBV6-5 and TRBJ2-7; the match to TRBD1 covers 9 bases. The CDR3 consists of 14 residues. Looked up from germline, CDR1 is MNHEY and CDR2 is SVGAGI. V shed 5 bases, J shed 3 bases, and the junction held 5 bases outside the gene matches. CDR3 amino acids: CASSHTGGDYEQYF. CDR3 DNA sequence: TGTGCCAGCAGTCATACAGGGGGCGACTACGAGCAGTACTTC.

This rearrangement joins TRBV6-1 to TRBJ1-4, with 9 bases lining up with TRBD1. V lost 3 bases to trimming and J lost 10 bases; unmatched junction nucleotides: 9. The CDR3 runs 15 residues. Per the germline V gene, CDR1 is MNHNS and CDR2 is SASEGT. The CDR3 loop reads CASSDLGQGRGKLFF. The CDR3 coding sequence is TGTGCCAGCAGTGATCTGGGACAGGGACGAGGAAAACTGTTTTTT.

This clone showed up just a few times. J is TRBJ1-1 and V is TRBV6-4; TRBD1 matches 9 bases. From germline, CDR1 is MRHNA and CDR2 SNTAGT. Trimming took 6 bases from V and 5 from J; bases not matched to a gene: 7. The CDR3 totals 14 residues. The CDR3 protein is CASRGQGEGTEAFF. The CDR3 DNA follows: TGTGCCAGCAGGGGACAGGGCGAAGGGACTGAAGCTTTCTTT.

This chain uses TRBV5-4 with TRBJ2-7, with D unresolved. The ends were cut back, 0 bases at V and 9 bases at J, with 16 bases in the middle. Germline lookup yields CDR1 SGHNT and CDR2 YYREEE (reference sequence). The CDR3 spans 14 residues. DNA for the CDR3: TGTGCCAGCAGCTTGGCGGCTACGGAGTTGGGGCAGTACTTC. This codes for CASSLAATELGQYF.

The chain employs TRBV7-2 and TRBJ1-4, with D uncertain. Germline lookup yields CDR1 SGHTA and CDR2 FQGNSA. V lost 1 base and J lost 3, with 6 bases in between. The CDR3 has 14 amino acids. CDR3 coding DNA: TGTGCCAGCAGCTTAGATGGCTCTAATGAAAAACTGTTTTTT. Protein sequence: CASSLDGSNEKLFF.

V gene TRBV5-1 combines with J gene TRBJ2-7, with a tentative D call TRBD2 (6 bases). V was shortened by 0 bases and J by 7 bases, with 14 bases between the two germline ends. This CDR3 comprises 14 residues. Germline V lookup: CDR1 SGHRS, CDR2 YFSETQ. The CDR3 bases are TGCGCCAGCAGCTTGGAGGGCAGGGAGGTTGAGCAGTACTTC. This sequence encodes CASSLEGREVEQYF. The variable domain in full, with the rest retrieved from reference TRBV5-1 and TRBJ2-7, is KAGVTQTPRYLIKTRGQQVTLSCSPISGHRSVSWYQQTPGQGLQFLFEYFSETQRNKGNFPGRFSGRQFSNSRSEMNVSTLELGDSALYLCASSLEGREVEQYFGPGTRLTVT.

The chain employs TRBV6-5 and TRBJ1-2; maybe TRBD1 (6 bases). Trimming took 8 bases from V and 8 from J, leaving 18 bases between them. CDR3 size: 13 residues. Germline-derived CDR1 and CDR2 are MNHEY and SVGAGI. CDR3 loop: CASLPLTGTGYTF. The CDR3 coding sequence is TGTGCCAGCCTACCCCTTACAGGGACCGGCTACACCTTC.

J is TRBJ1-1 and V is TRBV5-4, with a possible D match to TRBD1 (6 bases). CDR3 length equals 16 residues. Germline V gene data show CDR1 as SGHNT and CDR2 as YYREEE (reference sequence). The ends were cut back, 3 bases at V and 1 base at J, with 16 bases in the middle. The CDR3 DNA sequence: TGTGCCAGCAGCTCCCAGAGGGGGAGGGCGAACACTGAAGCTTTCTTT. Protein: CASSSQRGRANTEAFF.

V and J are TRBV12-3 or TRBV12-4 and TRBJ1-1, with 7 positions matching TRBD1. The CDR3 runs to 13 residues. V lost 6 bases, J lost 3 bases, and 4 bases stayed unmatched. The CDR3 sequence: CASSDREDTEAFF. The DNA for the CDR3 is TGTGCCAGCAGCGACAGGGAGGACACTGAAGCTTTCTTT.

J is TRBJ2-7 and V is TRBV6-5; no clear D. In germline, CDR1 is MNHEY, CDR2 SVGAGI. The CDR3 loop spans 13 amino acids. The V end was cut by 11 bases, the J end by 5 bases, with 19 bases between. DNA of the CDR3: TGTGCCTCCTCTCCGAGGTGGCGAGACGAGCAGTACTTC. Translation gives CASSPRWRDEQYF.

The chain is built from TRBV6-5 and TRBJ1-1, with D possibly matching TRBD1 (5 bases). The length of the CDR3 is 15 residues. Trimming left V 6 bases short and J 0 bases short, with 14 bases between. The germline V gene has CDR1 MNHEY and CDR2 SVGAGI. Here the CDR3 reads CASSGVDRMNTEAFF. The CDR3 DNA reads as TGTGCCAGCAGCGGCGTCGACAGAATGAACACTGAAGCTTTCTTT.

The rearrangement uses TRBV11-1 and TRBJ1-1, with 9 bases identical to TRBD1. CDR3 length: 15 residues. Germline V lookup: CDR1 SGHAT, CDR2 FQDESV (reference sequence). V trimming: 5 bases; J trimming: 1 base; junction bases outside the gene matches: 5. The CDR3: CASSPRDRENTEAFF. CDR3 DNA: TGTGCCAGCAGCCCCCGGGACAGGGAGAACACTGAAGCTTTCTTT.

This chain joins TRBV27 and TRBJ2-7; D is unclear. Germline V gene lookup returns CDR1 MNHEY and CDR2 SMNVEV (reference sequence). The CDR3 spans 16 residues. Trimming shortened V by 6 bases and J by 4 bases, and 22 bases separated the two germline ends. CDR3: CASSPTSGGSFYEQYF. The DNA for the CDR3 is TGTGCCAGCAGCCCAACCTCAGGTGGTTCATTTTACGAGCAGTACTTC.

The J gene is TRBJ2-1, the V gene TRBV19; the match to TRBD2 covers 10 bases. V lost 5 bases, J lost 11 bases, and 3 bases stayed unmatched. The germline gives CDR1 LNHDA, CDR2 SQIVND (reference sequence). This CDR3 comprises 12 residues. This CDR3 is CASSVAGGQQFF. The CDR3 DNA follows: TGTGCCAGTAGTGTAGCGGGGGGCCAGCAGTTCTTC.

This sequence joins TRBV3-1 (or the pseudogene TRBV3-2) and TRBJ2-5; D is uncertain. This CDR3 is 14 amino acids long. Germline V CDR1 and CDR2: LGHDT, YNNKEL (reference sequence). V lost 3 bases and J 3 bases, leaving 11 bases between the germline ends. Here the CDR3 DNA reads TGTGCCAGCAGCCACCTGACTTTGAAAGAGACCCAGTACTTC. It yields the protein CASSHLTLKETQYF.

The chain couples TRBV5-1 to TRBJ2-3; 11 bases align to TRBD2. Germline lookup yields CDR1 SGHRS and CDR2 YFSETQ. The ends lost 3 bases at V and 5 bases at J; junction bases unmatched: 5. The CDR3 covers 15 residues. Here the CDR3 reads CASSSPLAGEDTQYF. The CDR3 bases are TGCGCCAGCAGCTCCCCACTAGCGGGGGAAGATACGCAGTATTTT.

The V and J genes are TRBV19 and TRBJ1-5; 7 bases are a match to TRBD1. J lost 2 bases, V lost 10 bases, and 8 bases had no gene match. CDR1 and CDR2 from the germline V gene are LNHDA and SQIVND (reference sequence). The CDR3 totals 14 residues. The CDR3, as DNA: TGTGCCACCGACGACAGGGCCGGCAATCAGCCCCAGCATTTT. This encodes CATDDRAGNQPQHF.

CDR3 nucleotides: TGTGCCAGCAGTGAAGGGACAGGGATGGCTGGGGCCAACGTCCTGACTTTC. This codes for CASSEGTGMAGANVLTF. The chain is built from TRBV6-1 and TRBJ2-6, with TRBD1 matching 8 bases. Per the germline V gene, CDR1 is MNHNS and CDR2 is SASEGT. This CDR3 comprises 17 residues. V dropped 1 base and J dropped 2; count of bases not matched to a gene: 4.

This clone has ten or more counts. CDR3 sequence (DNA): TGTGCCAGCAGCTTGGTTGGGAGGAGCACTGAAGCTTTCTTT. Its translation: CASSLVGRSTEAFF. The rearrangement uses TRBV5-5 and TRBJ1-1; D gene unclear. CDR3 size: 14 residues. V gave up 0 bases and J gave up 4 bases, with 10 bases separating them. Germline V gene sequence: CDR1 SGHKS, CDR2 YYEKEE (reference sequence).

V gene TRBV14 combines with J gene TRBJ1-1; 10 bases map to TRBD1. The V gene end was trimmed by 4 bases and the J gene end by 3 bases; junction bases not matched to a gene: 11. Germline V lookup: CDR1 SGHDN, CDR2 FVKESK. The CDR3 is made up of 17 amino acids. In nucleotides, the CDR3 is TGTGCCAGCAGCCCCCCCCGGGGGGGGACAGGGGACACTGAAGCTTTCTTT. This gives the protein CASSPPRGGTGDTEAFF. The whole variable domain, filled in from reference TRBV14 and TRBJ1-1, reads EAGVTQFPSHSVIEKGQTVTLRCDPISGHDNLYWYRRVMGKEIKFLLHFVKESKQDESGMPNNRFLAERTGGTYSTLKVQPAELEDSGVYFCASSPPRGGTGDTEAFFGQGTRLTVV.

Written as DNA, the CDR3 is TGTGCCAGCAGCTTGGGAGGGCCCGGGGAGCTGTTTTTT. Protein sequence: CASSLGGPGELFF. This sequence joins TRBV5-6 and TRBJ2-2, with a tentative D call TRBD2 (5 bases). Trimming cost V 0 bases and J 6 bases, with 6 bases left between them. The CDR3 is 13 amino acids. Germline lookup yields CDR1 SGHDT and CDR2 YYEEEE.